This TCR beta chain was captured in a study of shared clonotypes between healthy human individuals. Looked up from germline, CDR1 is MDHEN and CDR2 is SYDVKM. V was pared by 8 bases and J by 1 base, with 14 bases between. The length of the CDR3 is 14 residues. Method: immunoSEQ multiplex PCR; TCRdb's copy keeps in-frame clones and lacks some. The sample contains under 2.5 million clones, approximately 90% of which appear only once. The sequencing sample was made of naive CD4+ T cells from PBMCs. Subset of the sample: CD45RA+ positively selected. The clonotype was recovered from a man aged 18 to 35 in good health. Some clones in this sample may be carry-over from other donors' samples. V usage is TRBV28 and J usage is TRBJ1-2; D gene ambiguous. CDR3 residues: CASHHGGFNYGYTF. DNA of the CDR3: TGTGCCAGCCACCACGGAGGGTTTAACTATGGCTACACCTTC.